These 15 T cell receptor beta chains were sequenced from one sample in a study of T cells in Graves' hyperthyroidism and ophthalmopathy (dated by TCRdb to the late 2010s). Library preparation was by multiplex PCR. Sequenced on an Illumina HiSeq 2000. The TCR beta CDR3 regions were amplified from RNA transcripts. A first-round RT-PCR of the TCR CDR3 used the HTBI primer set with the Qiagen OneStep RT-PCR kit. TCRdb passed the public sequencing reads through fastp at Q25 and MiXCR, retaining productive beta sequences. Rows matching on CDR3 protein sequence are summarized as one entry with the most common DNA and genes. For this sample the table gives about 480,000 distinct CDR3 sequences, of which around an eighth were detected only once. The ten largest clones take up 15% to 20% of the sample. Sequenced sample: blood. The receptors were sampled from a woman aged 18-29 years with Graves' hyperthyroidism.

The chain links TRBV20-1 to TRBJ2-3; D gene ambiguous. Germline V gives CDR1 DFQATT, CDR2 SNEGSKA (reference sequence). Trimming shortened V by 3 bases and J by 0 bases, and 22 bases separated the two germline ends. This CDR3 spans 18 amino acids. The CDR3 sequence: CSASGLTPPIQSTDTQYF. The DNA of the CDR3 is TGCAGTGCTAGTGGTCTGACCCCCCCCATACAAAGCACAGATACGCAGTATTTT.

In this sample, this clonotype turned up many times. The V and J genes are TRBV6-2 or TRBV6-3 and TRBJ2-7; D remains ambiguous. The CDR3 is made up of 13 amino acids. Germline V gives CDR1 MNHEY, CDR2 SVGEGT. Trimming pared 0 bases from V and 4 bases from J, leaving 7 bases between. The CDR3 spells CASSYSNPYEQYV. The DNA of the CDR3 is TGTGCCAGCAGTTACTCGAATCCTTACGAGCAGTACGTC.

The J gene is TRBJ2-3, the V gene TRBV10-3; 10 bases are shared with TRBD2. V lost 7 bases and J lost 1; bases outside the gene matches: 11. CDR3 size: 17 residues. Germline V gives CDR1 ENHRY, CDR2 SYGVKD. The CDR3 nucleotides read TGTGCCATCAAAGTGACAACAGCGGGAGGGCGCACAGATACGCAGTATTTT. It codes for CAIKVTTAGGRTDTQYF.

Turning to this clonotype: Compared with germline, one end of the junction differs, possibly owing to a read error. The chain joins TRBV5-1 to TRBJ2-2, with TRBD2 as a possible D gene (5 bases). Germline V gene lookup returns CDR1 SGHRS and CDR2 YFSETQ. This CDR3 is 16 amino acids long. This CDR3 is CASSRNGVLNTRELFF. In DNA, the CDR3 is TGCGCCAGCAGCCGAAACGGGGTCCTGAACACCAGGGAGCTGTTTTTT.

V gene TRBV10-2 combines with J gene TRBJ2-1; 13 nucleotides match TRBD2. The CDR3 spans 14 residues. V shed 9 bases and J 6 bases; nucleotides not matched to a gene: 5. The germline CDR1 and CDR2 sequences are WSHSY and SAAADI. The CDR3 here is CASNGLAGVNEQFF. The DNA for the CDR3 is TGCGCCAGTAACGGACTAGCGGGGGTCAATGAGCAGTTCTTC.

This clonotype was detected a few times. CDR3 in DNA: TGTGCCAGCGGACCCGCAGCTCCCGGGGAGCTGTTTTTT. It encodes CASGPAAPGELFF. The genes are TRBV12-3 or TRBV12-4 and TRBJ2-2; D not certain. CDR3 length: 13 amino acids. Trimming pared 8 bases from V and 6 bases from J, leaving 13 bases between.

This clonotype has at least ten counts. The chain combines TRBV20-1 with TRBJ2-2; 13 nucleotides line up with TRBD2. Germline V gene lookup returns CDR1 DFQATT and CDR2 SNEGSKA (reference sequence). V gave up 5 bases and J gave up 6 bases; unmatched junction bases: 9. The CDR3 totals 16 residues. The CDR3 DNA sequence: TGCAGTGCTTGGACTAGCGGGAGCTTTCTGTCCGGGGAGCTGTTTTTT. Translating gives CSAWTSGSFLSGELFF.

This clonotype came up a few times. The genes are TRBV2 and TRBJ1-5; possibly TRBD1 for D (5 bases). The CDR3 has 14 amino acids. Germline-derived CDR1 and CDR2 are SNHLY and FYNNEI. Trimming removed 7 bases at V and 4 bases at J, with 14 bases between. The CDR3, as DNA: TGTGCCAGCACGCAGGGATTACGGAATCAGCCCCAGCATTTT. Protein product: CASTQGLRNQPQHF.

This clonotype showed up just a few times. V gene TRBV30 combines with J gene TRBJ2-1, with D maybe TRBD1 (6 bases). The CDR3 has 14 amino acids. Germline V gene sequence: CDR1 GTSNPN, CDR2 SVGIG (reference sequence). V was clipped by 3 bases and J by 2 bases, with 11 bases between them. The CDR3 DNA reads as TGTGCCTGGAGCAAAGGGACAACCTACAATGAGCAGTTCTTC. Translation: CAWSKGTTYNEQFF.

This clonotype appeared many times. The CDR3 DNA follows: TGCAGTGCTAGAGCCCCAGGACAGGGCAACACTGAAGCTTTCTTT. Encoded protein: CSARAPGQGNTEAFF. The J gene is TRBJ1-1, the V gene TRBV20-1, with 8 bases that match TRBD1. Germline CDR1 DFQATT, CDR2 SNEGSKA (reference sequence). The V segment lost 1 base and the J segment 2 bases; nucleotides outside the gene matches: 6. The CDR3 is 15 residues long.

The table lists this clonotype with a few counts. The CDR3 DNA reads TGTGCCAGCAGTCCTATGAGGACTAGCGAGTCATTCTCCTACAATGAGCAGTTCTTC. Translation: CASSPMRTSESFSYNEQFF. This chain uses TRBV28 with TRBJ2-1; 9 bases map to TRBD2. V was clipped by 5 bases and J by 0 bases; unmatched bases: 14. The germline V gene has CDR1 MDHEN and CDR2 SYDVKM. The CDR3 spans 19 residues.

This clonotype was detected only a few times. The CDR3 coding sequence is TGTGCCAGTAGTGATCCCAGGGGGCGCGACTATGGCTACACCTTC. Translating it yields CASSDPRGRDYGYTF. The chain has TRBV19 and TRBJ1-2; 8 bases map to TRBD1. J was trimmed by 3 bases and V by 5 bases; bases with no gene match: 8. From germline, CDR1 is LNHDA and CDR2 SQIVND (reference sequence). This CDR3 region has 15 residues.

This clonotype has a count of ten or more. The J gene is TRBJ1-5, the V gene TRBV18; D gene ambiguous. Germline V lookup: CDR1 KGHSH, CDR2 LQKENI. This CDR3 is built from 14 residues. Between the trimmed V and J ends, which lost 2 bases and 5 bases, there was a span of 10 bases. The CDR3 sequence is CASSPDGDYQPQHF. The CDR3 DNA follows: TGTGCCAGCTCACCAGATGGCGATTATCAGCCCCAGCATTTT.

This clonotype was counted at least ten times. The chain joins TRBV3-1 to TRBJ2-4; perhaps TRBD1 as D (5 bases). The CDR3 is 16 residues long. Looked up from germline, CDR1 is LGHDT and CDR2 is YNNKEL (reference sequence). V dropped 2 bases and J dropped 2 bases, with 13 bases sitting between them. The CDR3 coding sequence is TGTGCCAGCAGCCAACGCAGGGATGTATCCAAAAACATTCAGTACTTC. Translation gives CASSQRRDVSKNIQYF. Full variable domain (remainder filled in from reference TRBV3-1 and TRBJ2-4): DTAVSQTPKYLVTQMGNDKSIKCEQNLGHDTMYWYKQDSKKFLKIMFSYNNKELIINETVPNRFSPKSPDKAHLNLHINSLELGDSAVYFCASSQRRDVSKNIQYFGAGTRLSVL.

The chain is built from TRBV5-1 and TRBJ1-2; perhaps TRBD1 as D (6 bases). This CDR3 region has 13 residues. Germline CDR1 reads SGHRS; CDR2 reads YFSETQ. The germline V and J ends were trimmed by 1 base and 8 bases, with 12 bases remaining between them. The CDR3 DNA is TGCGCCAGCAGCTTGTCAGGGGCTGGGGGCTACACCTTC. Amino acids: CASSLSGAGGYTF.